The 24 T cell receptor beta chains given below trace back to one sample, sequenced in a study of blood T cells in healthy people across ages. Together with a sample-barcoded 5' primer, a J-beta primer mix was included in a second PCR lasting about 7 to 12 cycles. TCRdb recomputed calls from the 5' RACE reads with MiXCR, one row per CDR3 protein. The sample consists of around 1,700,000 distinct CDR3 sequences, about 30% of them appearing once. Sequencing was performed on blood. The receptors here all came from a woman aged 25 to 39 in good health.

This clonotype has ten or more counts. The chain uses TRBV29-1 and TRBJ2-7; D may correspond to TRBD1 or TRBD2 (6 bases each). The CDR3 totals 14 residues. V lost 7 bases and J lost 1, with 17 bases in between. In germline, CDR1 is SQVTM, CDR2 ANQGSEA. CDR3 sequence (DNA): TGCAGCGCGTGGTCCCAGGGGAGGTCCTACGAGCAGTACTTC. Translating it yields CSAWSQGRSYEQYF.

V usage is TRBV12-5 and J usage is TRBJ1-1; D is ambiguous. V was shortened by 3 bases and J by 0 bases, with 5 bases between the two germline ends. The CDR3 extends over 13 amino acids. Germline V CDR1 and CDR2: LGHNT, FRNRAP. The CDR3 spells CASGFVLNTEAFF. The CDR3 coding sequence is TGTGCTAGTGGTTTCGTGTTGAACACTGAAGCTTTCTTT.

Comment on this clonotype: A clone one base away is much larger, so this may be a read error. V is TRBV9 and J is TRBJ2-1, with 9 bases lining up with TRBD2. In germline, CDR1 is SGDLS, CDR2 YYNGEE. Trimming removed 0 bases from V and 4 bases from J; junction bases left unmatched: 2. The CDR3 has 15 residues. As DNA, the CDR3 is TGTGCCAGCAGCGTAGAAAGCGGGAGGTACAATGAGCAGTTCTTC. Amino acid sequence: CASSVESGRYNEQFF.

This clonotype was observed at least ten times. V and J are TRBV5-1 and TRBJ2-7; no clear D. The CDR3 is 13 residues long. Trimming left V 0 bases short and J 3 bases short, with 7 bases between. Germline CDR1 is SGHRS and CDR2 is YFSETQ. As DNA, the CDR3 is TGCGCCAGCAGCTTGGAACCGATCTACGAGCAGTACTTC. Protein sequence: CASSLEPIYEQYF.

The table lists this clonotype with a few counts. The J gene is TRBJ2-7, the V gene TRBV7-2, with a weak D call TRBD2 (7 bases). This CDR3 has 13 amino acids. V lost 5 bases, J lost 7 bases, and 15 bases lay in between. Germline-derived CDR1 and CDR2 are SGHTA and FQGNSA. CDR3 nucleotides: TGTGCCAGCAGCGCGGTGGGGGGGCGGGAGCAGTACTTC. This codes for CASSAVGGREQYF.

The CDR3 here is CASSEAGGEKAFF. CDR3 coding DNA: TGTGCCAGCAGTGAGGCCGGGGGGGAAAAAGCTTTCTTT. This sequence joins TRBV6-1 and TRBJ1-1; D is possibly TRBD1 (5 bases). There are 13 residues in the CDR3. The germline V and J ends were trimmed by 3 bases and 9 bases, with 14 bases remaining between them. Germline V gene lookup returns CDR1 MNHNS and CDR2 SASEGT.

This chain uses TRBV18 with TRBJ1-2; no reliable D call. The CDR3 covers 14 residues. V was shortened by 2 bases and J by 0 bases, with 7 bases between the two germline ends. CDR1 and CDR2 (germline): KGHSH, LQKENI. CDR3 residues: CASSPVQTNYGYTF. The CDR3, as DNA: TGTGCCAGCTCACCAGTACAGACTAACTATGGCTACACCTTC.

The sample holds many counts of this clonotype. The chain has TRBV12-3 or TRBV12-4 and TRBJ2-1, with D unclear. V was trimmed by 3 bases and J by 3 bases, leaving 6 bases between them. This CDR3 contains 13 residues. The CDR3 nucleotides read TGTGCCAGCAGTTTGATCGGCTACAATGAGCAGTTCTTC. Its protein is CASSLIGYNEQFF.

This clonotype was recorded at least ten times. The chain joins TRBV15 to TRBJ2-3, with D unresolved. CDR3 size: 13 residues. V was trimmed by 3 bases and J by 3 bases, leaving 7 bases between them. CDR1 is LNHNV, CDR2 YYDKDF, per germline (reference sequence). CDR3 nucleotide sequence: TGTGCCACCAGCAGCAGTTCAACAGATACGCAGTATTTT. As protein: CATSSSSTDTQYF.

CDR3 nucleotide sequence: TGTGCCAGCAGCTCAAGGCCTTTGACTAGCGGGGGTCAAGGCTCCACAGATACGCAGTATTTT. Protein sequence: CASSSRPLTSGGQGSTDTQYF. The chain uses TRBV5-5 and TRBJ2-3; 12 bases fit TRBD2. The V gene end was trimmed by 3 bases and the J gene end by 2 bases; junction bases not matched to a gene: 19. The CDR3 spans 21 residues. The germline V gene encodes CDR1 SGHKS and CDR2 YYEKEE (reference sequence).

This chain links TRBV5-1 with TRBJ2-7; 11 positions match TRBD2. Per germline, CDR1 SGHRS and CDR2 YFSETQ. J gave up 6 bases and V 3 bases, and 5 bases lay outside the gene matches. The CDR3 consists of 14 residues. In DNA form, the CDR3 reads TGCGCCAGCAGCTCGACTAGCGGGAATATCGAGCAGTACTTC. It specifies CASSSTSGNIEQYF.

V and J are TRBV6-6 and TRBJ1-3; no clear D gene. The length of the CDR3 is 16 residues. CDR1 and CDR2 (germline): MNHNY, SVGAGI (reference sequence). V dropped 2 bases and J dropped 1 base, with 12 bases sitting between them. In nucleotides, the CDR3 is TGTGCCAGCAGTTACCTCCAAAGCGTATCTGGAAACACCATATATTTT. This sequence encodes CASSYLQSVSGNTIYF.

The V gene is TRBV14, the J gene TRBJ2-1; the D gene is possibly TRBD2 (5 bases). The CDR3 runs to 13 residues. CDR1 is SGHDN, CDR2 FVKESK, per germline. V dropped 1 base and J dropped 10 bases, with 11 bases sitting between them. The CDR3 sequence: CASSQALSGEQFF. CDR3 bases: TGTGCCAGCAGCCAAGCGCTATCGGGAGAGCAGTTCTTC.

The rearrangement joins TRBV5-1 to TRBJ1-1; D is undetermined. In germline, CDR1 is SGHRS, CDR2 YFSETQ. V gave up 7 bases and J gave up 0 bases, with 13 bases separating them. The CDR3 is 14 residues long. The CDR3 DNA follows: TGCGCCAGCGGTAGGGAAGGGATGAACACTGAAGCTTTCTTT. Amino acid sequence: CASGREGMNTEAFF. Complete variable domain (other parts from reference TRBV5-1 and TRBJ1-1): KAGVTQTPRYLIKTRGQQVTLSCSPISGHRSVSWYQQTPGQGLQFLFEYFSETQRNKGNFPGRFSGRQFSNSRSEMNVSTLELGDSALYLCASGREGMNTEAFFGQGTRLTVV.

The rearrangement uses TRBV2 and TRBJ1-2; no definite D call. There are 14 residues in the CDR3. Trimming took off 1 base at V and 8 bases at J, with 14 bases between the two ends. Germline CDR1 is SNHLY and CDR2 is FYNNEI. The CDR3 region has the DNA TGTGCCAGCAGTGAAGTTCGAGGGATAGAGGGCTACACCTTC. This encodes CASSEVRGIEGYTF.

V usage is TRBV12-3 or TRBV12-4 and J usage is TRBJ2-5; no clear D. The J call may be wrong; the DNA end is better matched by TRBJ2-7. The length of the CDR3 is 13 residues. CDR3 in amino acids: CASSLVMYYEQYF. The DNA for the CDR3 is TGTGCCAGCAGTTTGGTGATGTACTACGAGCAGTACTTC.

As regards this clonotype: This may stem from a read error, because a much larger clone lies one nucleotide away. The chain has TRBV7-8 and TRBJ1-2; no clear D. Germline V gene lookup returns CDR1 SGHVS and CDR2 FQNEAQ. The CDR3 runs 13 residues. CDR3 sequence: CAGSLDRKDGYTF. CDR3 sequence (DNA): TGTGCCGGCAGCTTAGACCGAAAGGACGGCTACACCTTC.

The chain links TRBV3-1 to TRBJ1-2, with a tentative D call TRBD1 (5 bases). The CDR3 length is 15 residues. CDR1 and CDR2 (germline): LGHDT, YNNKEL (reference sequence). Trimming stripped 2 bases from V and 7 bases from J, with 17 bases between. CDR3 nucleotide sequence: TGTGCCAGCAGCCAAAACTCCGGGGGTCGGGCTGGCTACACCTTC. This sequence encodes CASSQNSGGRAGYTF.

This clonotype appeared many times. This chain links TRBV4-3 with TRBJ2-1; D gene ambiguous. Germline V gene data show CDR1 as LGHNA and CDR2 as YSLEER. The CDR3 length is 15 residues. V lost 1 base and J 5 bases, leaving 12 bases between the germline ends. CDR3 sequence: CASSQVAQSDNEQFF. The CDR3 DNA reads TGCGCCAGCAGCCAAGTAGCACAGAGCGACAATGAGCAGTTCTTC.

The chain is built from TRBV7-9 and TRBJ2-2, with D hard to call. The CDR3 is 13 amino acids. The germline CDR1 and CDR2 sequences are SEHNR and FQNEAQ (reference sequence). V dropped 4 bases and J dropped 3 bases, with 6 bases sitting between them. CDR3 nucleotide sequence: TGTGCCAGCAGCTGGAGCGACACCGGGGAGCTGTTTTTT. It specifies CASSWSDTGELFF.

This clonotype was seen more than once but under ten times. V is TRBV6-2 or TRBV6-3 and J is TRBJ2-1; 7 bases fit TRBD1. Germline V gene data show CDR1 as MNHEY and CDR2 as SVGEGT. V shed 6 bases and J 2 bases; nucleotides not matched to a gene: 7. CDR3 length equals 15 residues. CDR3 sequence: CASSSDRDPYNEQFF. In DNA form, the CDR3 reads TGTGCCAGCAGCTCCGACAGGGACCCCTACAATGAGCAGTTCTTC.

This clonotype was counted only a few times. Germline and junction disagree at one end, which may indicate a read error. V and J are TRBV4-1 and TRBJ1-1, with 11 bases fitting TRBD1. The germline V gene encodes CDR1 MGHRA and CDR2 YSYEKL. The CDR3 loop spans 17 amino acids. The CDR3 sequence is CASSQDRLGDRGSEAFF. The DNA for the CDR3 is TGTGCCAGCAGCCAAGATCGATTGGGGGACAGGGGGTCTGAAGCTTTCTTT.

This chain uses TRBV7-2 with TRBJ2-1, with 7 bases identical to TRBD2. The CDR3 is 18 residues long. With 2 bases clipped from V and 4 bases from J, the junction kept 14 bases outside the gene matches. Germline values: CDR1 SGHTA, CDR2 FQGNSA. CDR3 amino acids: CASSLTSERGSKYNEQFF. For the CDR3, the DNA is TGTGCCAGCAGCTTAACTAGCGAGAGGGGTTCGAAGTACAATGAGCAGTTCTTC.

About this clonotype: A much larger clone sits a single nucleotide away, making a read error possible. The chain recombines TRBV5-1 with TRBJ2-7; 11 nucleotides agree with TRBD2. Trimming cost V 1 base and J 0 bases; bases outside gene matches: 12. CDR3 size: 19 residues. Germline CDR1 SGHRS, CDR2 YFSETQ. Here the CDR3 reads CASSLRGLAGGLYSYEQYF. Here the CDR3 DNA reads TGCGCCAGCAGCTTGAGGGGCCTAGCGGGGGGCCTATACTCCTACGAGCAGTACTTC.